This entry lists 2 T cell receptor beta chains sequenced from one sample in a study of cytomegalovirus exposure and HLA in healthy donors. PCR primers comprised 60 Vbeta and 13 Jbeta primers. Generated by immunoSEQ multiplex PCR, the TCRdb table keeps only in-frame clones and is missing some. The sample yields approximately 140,000 clones, 77% seen once. The material sequenced was PBMCs. Source of these receptors: a woman aged 45 to 65 in good health and CMV-seronegative.

DNA for the CDR3: TGTGCCAGTAGTCTCAGGGGAACTTCTGGTAGTAGCAATCAGCCCCAGCATTTT. Translating gives CASSLRGTSGSSNQPQHF. The chain carries TRBV19 and TRBJ1-5; tentative D call: TRBD1 (6 bases). Germline CDR1 reads LNHDA; CDR2 reads SQIVND (reference sequence). The V end lost 5 bases, the J end lost 0 bases, and 20 bases lay between the germline ends. The CDR3 loop spans 18 amino acids.

This clone was counted once. The V call is TRBV4-2, the J call TRBJ2-3; D possibly corresponds to TRBD2 (6 bases). The germline gives CDR1 LGHNA, CDR2 YNFKEQ. The CDR3 extends over 14 amino acids. The V gene lost 4 bases and the J gene lost 4 bases, with 12 bases spanning the gap. CDR3 sequence: CASSRLAMPDTQYF. Here the CDR3 DNA reads TGTGCCAGCAGCCGCCTAGCGATGCCAGATACGCAGTATTTT.